This TCR beta chain was sequenced in a study of blood T cells in healthy people across ages. About the research overall: About one barcoded beta molecule per two T cells was captured by template switching.

Broader study findings: PBMCs were not sorted, which prevented a conclusive comparison of naive versus antigen-experienced cells.

The use of a sample-barcoded 5' primer and a J-beta primer mix characterized a second PCR of about 7 to 12 cycles. TCRdb itself ran the 5' RACE reads through MiXCR, one entry per CDR3 protein. The sample consists of 1.5 million to 1.9 million distinct CDR3 sequences, roughly two fifths of them appearing once. Comments on this clonotype: What it binds is not known.

The clonotype comes from a woman between 18 and 29 years old in good health. Material for sequencing was blood.

CDR3 region: CASSFPTGLETQYF. CDR3 coding DNA: TGTGCCAGCAGCTTCCCTACAGGGCTCGAGACCCAGTACTTC. The chain is built from TRBV7-2 and TRBJ2-7, with D tentatively TRBD1 (6 bases). The J call may be wrong; the DNA end is better matched by TRBJ2-5. In germline, CDR1 is SGHTA, CDR2 FQGNSA. The CDR3 consists of 14 residues.